These T cell receptor beta chains were read from a single sample in a study of T cell responses to AZD1222 COVID-19 vaccine. Here immunoSEQ multiplex PCR was the method, and the copy in TCRdb shows in-frame clones only, minus some. The sample has under 250,000 clones, about 93% seen once. Sequenced here: peripheral blood, sampled on day 0 of MenACWY control vaccination. These receptors were collected from an adult in good health. Each CDR3 is given with its conserved first and last residue. The order of the fields is V gene, clone size, J gene, D gene, CDR3 DNA, CDR3 protein. D genes are given only for firm matches. For some rows the clone size is stated as once, few or many, or as a class when expanded; others skip it.

>TRBV6-5|once|TRBJ1-3|TRBD1
TGTGCCAGCAGCCGCGGGACAGGGGGTGGAAACACCATATATTTT
CASSRGTGGGNTIYF
>TRBV19|NA|TRBJ2-6|NA
TGTGCCAGTAACCAGTGGGGAATTGGGGCCAACGTCCTGACTTTC
CASNQWGIGANVLTF
>TRBV10-3|NA|TRBJ1-5|NA
TGTGCCATCAGCGCAGTAAGCAATCAGCCCCAGCATTTT
CAISAVSNQPQHF
>TRBV9|NA|TRBJ2-5|TRBD2
TGTGCCAGCAGTCCAAGCGGGGGCCCTAAAGAGACCCAGTACTTC
CASSPSGGPKETQYF
>TRBV15|NA|TRBJ2-6|NA
TGTGCCACCAGCCCCCATCCCCGAAGCTCTGGGGCCAACGTCCTGACTTTC
CATSPHPRSSGANVLTF
>TRBV5-1|NA|TRBJ2-1|TRBD2
TGCGCCAGCAGCTGGACTAGCGGGGGCTCCTACAATGAGCAGTTCTTC
CASSWTSGGSYNEQFF
>TRBV7-9|NA|TRBJ1-1|NA
TGTGCCAGCAGCTTAGCGGCGGCAAACACTGAAGCTTTCTTT
CASSLAAANTEAFF
>TRBV9|NA|TRBJ2-3|TRBD1
TGTGCCAGCAGCGCCCGACAGGGGACAGATACGCAGTATTTT
CASSARQGTDTQYF
>TRBV7-2|NA|TRBJ1-2|TRBD1
TGTGCCAGCAGGCGCGACAGGGGGCTTGGCTACACCTTC
CASRRDRGLGYTF
>TRBV2|NA|TRBJ1-3|NA
TGTGCCAGCAGTGAAGAAGGGGGCTCTGGAAACACCATATATTTT
CASSEEGGSGNTIYF
>TRBV23-1|NA|TRBJ2-5|TRBD1
TGCGCCAGCAGTCAATCGACAGGGGGCGGGGAGACCCAGTACTTC
CASSQSTGGGETQYF
>TRBV19|NA|TRBJ2-1|NA
TGTGCCAGTAGAAAGAGGGGGTACCGGGCCACCTACAATGAGCAGTTCTTC
CASRKRGYRATYNEQFF
>TRBV6-5|NA|TRBJ1-4|NA
TGTGCCAGCAAACGAGGGTCAACTAATGAAAAACTGTTTTTT
CASKRGSTNEKLFF
>TRBV19|NA|TRBJ1-4|NA
TGTGCCAGTAGTTATTCAGTTTCTGAAAAACTGTTTTTT
CASSYSVSEKLFF
>TRBV7-9|NA|TRBJ1-2|TRBD1
TGTGCCAGCATCACAGGGGGCGCGGAATCTGGCTACACCTTC
CASITGGAESGYTF
>TRBV4-1|NA|TRBJ1-2|NA
TGCGCCAGCAGCCAACAAACAGGGAGGGGATACTATGGCTACACCTTC
CASSQQTGRGYYGYTF
>TRBV7-9|few|TRBJ2-1|TRBD2
TGTGCCAGCAGCTTTTCTAGCGGAAGCTCCTACAATGAGCAGTTCTTC
CASSFSSGSSYNEQFF
>TRBV4-3|NA|TRBJ1-1|NA
TGCGCCAGCAGCCAAGCGGGTGGATTGAACACTGAAGCTTTCTTT
CASSQAGGLNTEAFF
>TRBV6-6|NA|TRBJ2-1|TRBD2
TGTGCCAGCAGCTACGACCGGGGGGGCGATGAGCAGTTCTTC
CASSYDRGGDEQFF
>TRBV6-5|NA|TRBJ2-1|TRBD2
TGTGCCAGCAGTCTTAGCGGGGGGGCCTGGAATGAGCAGTTCTTC
CASSLSGGAWNEQFF
>TRBV30|NA|TRBJ2-1|TRBD2
TGTGCCTGGAGTGTAGGACTAGCGGGGAGGGATGAGCAGTTCTTC
CAWSVGLAGRDEQFF
>TRBV5-1|NA|TRBJ1-3|NA
TGCGCCAGCAGCTTGGTAGGACACAACTCTGGAAACACCATATATTTT
CASSLVGHNSGNTIYF
>TRBV11-2|NA|TRBJ2-7|TRBD1
TGTGCCAGCGGGAAAAGCGGGACAGGGCCCGAGCAGTACTTC
CASGKSGTGPEQYF
>TRBV7-2|NA|TRBJ1-2|NA
TGTGCCAGCAGCTTAGCCTCGACAGGCTTTAACTATGGCTACACCTTC
CASSLASTGFNYGYTF
>TRBV27|NA|TRBJ1-2|NA
TGTGCCAGCTTACAACGGGGGGGGCGAGGGTATGGCTACACCTTC
CASLQRGGRGYGYTF
>TRBV29-1|NA|TRBJ1-1|TRBD1
TGCAGCGTTGAAGATCTGGGACAGAGATTTGAAGCTTTCTTT
CSVEDLGQRFEAFF
>TRBV3-1/TRBV3-2|NA|TRBJ2-3|NA
TGTGCCAGCAGCCAAGATAGAGGCGATACGCAGTATTTT
CASSQDRGDTQYF
>TRBV4-3|NA|TRBJ2-5|TRBD2
TGCGCCAGCAGCCAAGAGGGGACTAGCGGGGGGGCGGTGGGTGAGACCCAGTACTTC
CASSQEGTSGGAVGETQYF
>TRBV5-1|NA|TRBJ1-5|NA
TGCGCCAGCCCCTCTGAGGATCAGCCCCAGCATTTT
CASPSEDQPQHF
>TRBV4-2|NA|TRBJ2-7|TRBD2
TGTGCCAGCAGCCAGGCCTTCGAGCGGGGCTCCTACGAGCAGTACTTC
CASSQAFERGSYEQYF
>TRBV7-9|NA|TRBJ2-5|NA
TGTGCCAGCAGCTTAGGACTGCAGACCCAGTACTTC
CASSLGLQTQYF
>TRBV19|NA|TRBJ1-5|NA
TGTGCCAGTAGTATAGGGGAGGGGCTAAGACCCCAGCATTTT
CASSIGEGLRPQHF
>TRBV7-9|NA|TRBJ1-1|NA
TGTGCCAGCAGTACCCACGACGGCACTGAAGCTTTCTTT
CASSTHDGTEAFF
>TRBV7-2|NA|TRBJ1-5|NA
TGTGCCAGCAGCTTCGGACTCCCGAATCAGCCCCAGCATTTT
CASSFGLPNQPQHF
>TRBV2|NA|TRBJ1-2|TRBD1
TGTGCCAACATTCAAGACAGGGTCCATGGCTACACCTTC
CANIQDRVHGYTF
>TRBV30|NA|TRBJ2-1|TRBD2
TGTGCCTGGACCAGCGGGGGGCATTACAATGAGCAGTTCTTC
CAWTSGGHYNEQFF
>TRBV6-2/TRBV6-3|NA|TRBJ1-1|TRBD1
TGTGCCAGCAGCCCTGGACAGGGAGGGGGTAACACTGAAGCTTTCTTT
CASSPGQGGGNTEAFF
>TRBV29-1|NA|TRBJ1-3|NA
TGCAGCGTTGAAAAGGGGACCGGAAACACCATATATTTT
CSVEKGTGNTIYF
>TRBV3-1/TRBV3-2|NA|TRBJ1-1|NA
TGTGCCAGCGCATCTCCATTGGCGCTTAAAGCTTTCTTT
CASASPLALKAFF
>TRBV12-5|NA|TRBJ2-2|NA
TGTGCTAGTGGCAAACAGGCCACCGGGGAGCTGTTTTTT
CASGKQATGELFF
>TRBV5-1|once|TRBJ2-5|NA
TGCGCCAGCAGCTTGGCCGTGAAAGAGACCCAGTACTTC
CASSLAVKETQYF
>TRBV6-2/TRBV6-3|NA|TRBJ1-5|NA
TGTGCCAGCAGTTACGCCGGGGGGAGTCAGCCCCAGCATTTT
CASSYAGGSQPQHF
>TRBV5-1|NA|TRBJ1-4|NA
TGCGCCAGCAGCCGGGGGGGCTCGGGTGAAAAACTGTTTTTT
CASSRGGSGEKLFF
>TRBV7-7|NA|TRBJ1-4|NA
TGTGCCAGCAGCCCGCGGTGGCGGTTAGGTGAAAAACTGTTTTTT
CASSPRWRLGEKLFF
>TRBV7-8|once|TRBJ2-3|TRBD1
TGTGCCAGCAGCGAGAGGTTGACAGGGGGGGGCACAGATACGCAGTATTTT
CASSERLTGGGTDTQYF
>TRBV18|NA|TRBJ1-2|TRBD1
TGTGCCAGCTCACCCGGGCAGGGGGCTGGCTATGGCTACACCTTC
CASSPGQGAGYGYTF
>TRBV30|NA|TRBJ2-5|TRBD2
TGTGCCTGGAAAATTAGCGGGGCCGCGCTTAGGACCCAGTACTTC
CAWKISGAALRTQYF
>TRBV3-1/TRBV3-2|NA|TRBJ1-6|TRBD1
TGTGCCAGCAGTGGACAGGGGAGAGGTTCACCCCTCCACTTT
CASSGQGRGSPLHF